The present entry profiles one T cell receptor (beta chain) with its context. Antigen: not known. These data belong to a study of cytomegalovirus exposure and HLA in healthy donors. Whole-study findings and limits: As was reported, the HLA-A and HLA-B alleles of most subjects were accurately predicted from TCR beta sequences.

CDR3 length: 13 amino acids. Trimming removed 3 bases at V and 4 bases at J, with 9 bases between. The germline gives CDR1 MDHEN, CDR2 SYDVKM. The PCR employed 60 Vbeta primers together with 13 Jbeta primers. The table came from immunoSEQ multiplex PCR; TCRdb's copy has only in-frame clones and leaves some out. The sample contains under 300,000 clones, about 66% of which appear only once. The sample consisted of PBMCs. This chain links TRBV28 with TRBJ1-2; D gene uncertain. The TCR was taken from a female donor in good health and CMV-seronegative. The CDR3 loop reads CASSFGILYGYTF. CDR3 sequence (DNA): TGTGCCAGCAGTTTTGGCATCCTCTATGGCTACACCTTC.